Many counts were recorded for the clone carrying this TCR beta chain. Its cognate antigen is unknown. The sample comes from a study of T cell repertoires in cytomegalovirus infection. Whole-study context: The public TCR beta signatures pointed to both CMV infection and matching HLA type. Study-wide results and caveats: Of the TCR beta families, the public ones yielded a cumulative frequency that identified carriers of CMV plus the relevant HLA. CMV-specific TCR beta clonotypes restricted by HLA-C were the ones dominating the ex vivo response.

The ends lost 1 base at V and 4 bases at J; junction bases unmatched: 4. The CDR3 extends over 14 amino acids. The V gene's germline CDR1 is SGHVS and CDR2 FQNEAQ. A single record per CDR3 protein comes from TCRdb applying MiXCR to the reads. The repertoire consists of fewer than 300,000 distinct CDR3 sequences, with about 23% occurring once and the leading ten covering about 15%. The sequenced sample consisted of PBMCs. This sequence was found in a human donor in good health (CMV status not recorded). Some clones in this sample may be carry-over from other donors' samples. This chain links TRBV7-8 with TRBJ2-7; TRBD1 agrees at 7 bases. CDR3 sequence reads: CASSLGQGEYEQYF. In DNA form, the CDR3 reads TGTGCCAGCAGCTTAGGGCAGGGGGAATACGAGCAGTACTTC. The full variable domain, with the rest looked up from reference TRBV7-8 and TRBJ2-7, is GAGVSQSPRYKVAKRGQDVALRCDPISGHVSLFWYQQALGQGPEFLTYFQNEAQLDKSGLPSDRFFAERPEGSVSTLKIQRTQQEDSAVYLCASSLGQGEYEQYFGPGTRLTVT.